A selection of T cell receptor beta chains follows, all from one sample in a study of T-cell memory formation after mild COVID-19. TCRdb reanalysed the 5' RACE reads using MiXCR and keeps one entry per CDR3 protein. Of tens of thousands of distinct CDR3 sequences listed, more than 12% are singletons. Material for sequencing was PBMCs or a T cell subset sorted from them (not recorded which). These receptors all stem from a man between 18 and 29 years old who had mild COVID-19 (a few samples of this study predate the infection). Cell type and time point are not known. Both conserved end residues are part of each CDR3. D genes are given only for firm matches. The listing skips clone size in some rows; elsewhere it reads once, few, many or a size class.

j_call clone_size d_call v_call cdr3_aa cdr3_nt
TRBJ2-1 - TRBD2 TRBV9 CASSVGESGGFDEQFF TGTGCCAGCAGCGTAGGGGAGAGCGGGGGTTTCGATGAGCAGTTCTTC
TRBJ2-2 - TRBD2 TRBV19 CATAGGATGELFF TGTGCCACCGCGGGGGGCGCGACCGGGGAGCTGTTTTTT
TRBJ2-3 - - TRBV3-1 CASAVTDTQYF TGTGCCAGCGCAGTCACAGATACGCAGTATTTT
TRBJ2-3 few - TRBV7-3 CASSSPTRPDTQYF TGTGCCAGCAGCTCCCCGACTAGACCAGATACGCAGTATTTT
TRBJ2-2 - - TRBV12-3/TRBV12-4 CASNSHTGELFF TGTGCCAGCAATTCTCACACCGGGGAGCTGTTTTTT
TRBJ1-5 - TRBD1 TRBV5-5 CASSLWTGSIQPQHF TGTGCCAGCAGCTTGTGGACAGGAAGCATTCAGCCCCAGCATTTT
TRBJ2-7 few - TRBV29-1 CSVDAGQQAEEQYF TGCAGCGTCGACGCGGGACAGCAAGCCGAAGAGCAGTACTTC
TRBJ2-2 few TRBD2 TRBV7-9 CASTGGYTGELFF TGTGCCAGCACCGGGGGGTACACCGGGGAGCTGTTTTTT
TRBJ1-2 - TRBD1 TRBV7-6 CASSPRDRGPGSYGYTF TGTGCCAGCAGCCCCCGGGACAGGGGACCGGGAAGCTATGGCTACACCTTC
TRBJ2-5 many - TRBV7-2 CASSFEGEETQYF TGTGCCAGCAGCTTCGAGGGAGAGGAGACCCAGTACTTC
TRBJ2-3 - - TRBV6-6 CASSQLHTQYF TGTGCCAGCAGCCAATTACATACGCAGTATTTT
TRBJ2-7 - TRBD2 TRBV5-1 CASSFTSGGSYEQYF TGCGCCAGCAGCTTTACTAGCGGGGGGAGCTACGAGCAGTACTTC
TRBJ2-7 few - TRBV5-1 CASSLSSQGPSYEQYF TGCGCCAGCAGCTTAAGTTCACAGGGCCCATCCTACGAGCAGTACTTC
TRBJ2-3 - TRBD2 TRBV7-8 CASSSLRTSGEPLPSTDTQYF TGTGCCAGCAGCTCGCTCCGGACTAGCGGGGAGCCTCTTCCTAGCACAGATACGCAGTATTTT
TRBJ2-2 many TRBD1 TRBV20-1 CSARDGDRGDTGELFF TGCAGTGCTAGAGATGGGGACAGGGGCGACACCGGGGAGCTGTTTTTT
TRBJ1-5 - - TRBV28 CAINVGGGNQPQHF TGTGCCATCAATGTGGGGGGGGGCAATCAGCCCCAGCATTTT
TRBJ2-6 few - TRBV12-3/TRBV12-4 CASSWWSGANVLTF TGTGCCAGCAGTTGGTGGTCTGGGGCCAACGTCCTGACTTTC
TRBJ2-2 - - TRBV4-1 CASSQEEARGANTGELFF TGCGCCAGCAGCCAAGAAGAGGCCCGGGGGGCTAACACCGGGGAGCTGTTTTTT
TRBJ2-3 few - TRBV27 CASQNGRSTDTQYF TGTGCCAGCCAAAACGGACGGAGCACAGATACGCAGTATTTT
TRBJ1-5 - TRBD1 TRBV27 CASSSQGEGQPQHF TGTGCCAGCAGTTCACAGGGGGAAGGACAGCCCCAGCATTTT
TRBJ1-1 - TRBD1 TRBV5-1 CASSLALTGGGTEAFF TGCGCCAGCAGCTTGGCCTTGACAGGGGGTGGAACTGAAGCTTTCTTT
TRBJ2-1 few - TRBV11-2 CASSSDLGGEQFF TGTGCCAGCAGCTCCGACCTGGGGGGTGAGCAGTTCTTC
TRBJ1-2 many - TRBV3-1 CASSQGASGVGPGYGYTF TGTGCCAGCAGCCAAGGAGCTTCGGGGGTCGGGCCTGGCTATGGCTACACCTTC
TRBJ2-1 - - TRBV7-3 CASSTTDGNNEQFF TGTGCCAGCAGCACCACGGACGGAAACAATGAGCAGTTCTTC
TRBJ2-7 - - TRBV12-3/TRBV12-4 CPCSYEQYF TGCCCCTGCTCCTACGAGCAGTACTTC
TRBJ1-2 few TRBD1 TRBV4-2 CASSQEGTVVYYGYTF TGTGCCAGCAGCCAAGAGGGGACAGTCGTTTACTATGGCTACACCTTC
TRBJ2-1 - - TRBV6-5 CASSTGTMNEQFF TGTGCCAGCAGCACAGGGACCATGAATGAGCAGTTCTTC
TRBJ2-1 few - TRBV7-9 CASSPTALRSYNEQFF TGTGCCAGCAGCCCAACAGCCCTACGATCCTACAATGAGCAGTTCTTC
TRBJ2-5 many - TRBV6-5 CASSRGPSGETQYF TGTGCCAGCAGTCGGGGGCCCTCAGGGGAGACCCAGTACTTC
TRBJ2-1 - TRBD2 TRBV6-2/TRBV6-3 CASRPLAGGYNEQFF TGTGCCAGCAGACCACTAGCGGGGGGCTACAATGAGCAGTTCTTC
TRBJ2-3 - - TRBV28 CATHLSGFTDTQYF TGTGCCACCCACCTCTCGGGGTTCACAGATACGCAGTATTTT
TRBJ2-3 many - TRBV5-1 CASSHAVGRPGGGPDTQYF TGCGCCAGCAGCCACGCGGTCGGGAGACCAGGAGGGGGGCCCGATACGCAGTATTTT
TRBJ2-7 many TRBD2 TRBV7-2 CASSYQTSGPPRYF TGTGCCAGCAGCTACCAGACTAGCGGGCCACCTAGGTACTTC